The clone carrying this TCR beta chain was counted many times. This sample was included in a study of T cells in Graves' hyperthyroidism and ophthalmopathy. Looking at the study overall: Peripheral blood was obtained at initial diagnosis, preceding any treatment.

TCR beta CDR3 regions were amplified from RNA transcripts. First-round RT-PCR of the TCR CDR3 relied on the HTBI primer set. TCRdb redid the calling of the multiplex PCR reads with MiXCR, one entry per CDR3 protein. The sample has 550,000 to 600,000 distinct CDR3 sequences; over 15% are singletons. The CDR3 sequence is 17 residues long. Germline V CDR1 and CDR2: MNHEY, SVGEGT. V shed 2 bases, J shed 7 bases, and the junction held 11 bases outside the gene matches. The chain is built from TRBV6-2 or TRBV6-3 and TRBJ2-1; 10 nucleotides agree with TRBD2. The clonotype originates from a woman aged 18 to 35 with Graves' hyperthyroidism. Sequencing was done on a sample of blood. The CDR3 DNA reads TGTGCCAGCAGTTACGAAGCGGGGGGGACCAGGAGGAATGAGCAGTTCTTC. Its translation: CASSYEAGGTRRNEQFF.